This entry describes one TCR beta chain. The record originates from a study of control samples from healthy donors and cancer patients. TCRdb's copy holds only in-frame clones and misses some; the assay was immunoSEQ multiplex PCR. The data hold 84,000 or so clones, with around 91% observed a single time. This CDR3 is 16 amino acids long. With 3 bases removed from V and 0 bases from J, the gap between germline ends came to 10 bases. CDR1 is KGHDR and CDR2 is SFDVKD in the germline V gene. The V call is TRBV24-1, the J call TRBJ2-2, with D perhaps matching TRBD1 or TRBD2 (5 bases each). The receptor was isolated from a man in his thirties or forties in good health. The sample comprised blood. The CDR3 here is CATSDTGTANTGELFF. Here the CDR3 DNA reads TGTGCCACCAGTGATACCGGGACCGCGAACACCGGGGAGCTGTTTTTT.